Sequencing of this T cell receptor (beta chain) was carried out in a study of cytotoxic CD8 clonotypes in ibrutinib-treated CLL. Trimming pared 6 bases from V and 0 bases from J, leaving 15 bases between. CDR3 size: 15 residues. Looked up from germline, CDR1 is MDHEN and CDR2 is SYDVKM. Method: immunoSEQ multiplex PCR; TCRdb's copy keeps in-frame clones and lacks some. The sample has over 100,000 clones; approximately 85% are singletons. As for this clone: What it recognizes is unknown.

The study's findings and limits: Sustained-remission patients were sampled at different times than progressing patients were.

The gene calls are TRBV28 and TRBJ2-7; maybe TRBD2 (6 bases). Sequencing used PBMCs, obtained after 24 months of ibrutinib treatment. This TCR came from a human donor with chronic lymphocytic leukemia. CDR3 sequence: CASRGPWRDSYEQYF. The CDR3 nucleotides are TGTGCCAGCAGGGGCCCTTGGAGGGACTCCTACGAGCAGTACTTC. The variable domain in full, with the rest retrieved from reference TRBV28 and TRBJ2-7, is DVKVTQSSRYLVKRTGEKVFLECVQDMDHENMFWYRQDPGLGLRLIYFSYDVKMKEKGDIPEGYSVSREKKERFSLILESASTNQTSMYLCASRGPWRDSYEQYFGPGTRLTVT.